This T cell receptor beta chain emerged from a study of cytomegalovirus exposure and HLA in healthy donors (dated by TCRdb to the late 2010s). Context from the whole study: An earlier analysis of 587 of the donors reported approximately 280 Gb of sequence data and around 120 million unique TCR beta sequences obtained from some 170 million T cells. An early release that covered 640 HLA-typed donors contained around 330 gigabases of sequencing data and about 84 million unique TCR sequences. Among the roughly 400 genotyped donors, 75% to 90% belonged to the genetic ancestry cluster associated with self-reported Caucasian donors. The study aimed to test whether signatures of past pathogen exposure could be identified by cataloging public T cell receptors. Using immunosequencing, the study profiled T cell repertoires from 500 to 800 subjects and related those repertoires to cytomegalovirus serostatus. In addition to the first cohort of 666 subjects, a separate validation cohort of over 90 different subjects was used. To predict cytomegalovirus infection status, the study brought together high-throughput TCR immunosequencing, statistical association of individual TCRs with disease status, and machine learning. To study patterns of TCR occurrence, a later analysis re-analyzed previously published TCR beta repertoires from 700 or so donors and added high-resolution HLA genotyping. Rather than drawing on any new phenotypic data, the later analysis identified candidate immune exposures from TCR beta sequences and the way those sequences occurred across donors. An earlier analysis of about 600 of the donors used high-throughput TCR beta sequencing to judge whether each TCR beta V gene segment behaved as functional or pseudogenic. Donor age, sex, ethnicity and CMV serostatus were compiled alongside the repertoire data. A later genetic analysis took genome-wide SNP genotypes for about 55% of the 666 donors and used that subset as a discovery cohort. All discovery cohort repertoires had been generated using a single sequencing platform. Both class I and class II loci were covered by HLA typing, at four-digit resolution. Typing coverage varied by locus: about 629-640 donors for A, B, C, DRB1 and DQB1; about 520 for DQA1; more than 600 for DPA1; approximately 470 for DPB1. Because of strong linkage in the cohort, a few DR-DQ haplotypes were treated as single units for association and clustering. On average, around 240,000 unique TCR beta nucleotide sequences were sequenced per donor among some 430 genotyped donors of the cohort, with approximately 18% of those sequences being non-productive. Study-wide conclusions, independent of this receptor: In a later analysis, HLA-associated TCR beta chains showed more clonal expansion and lower generation probabilities than non-associated chains that were equally common. According to a later analysis, most CMV-associated TCR beta chains appeared to be HLA-restricted, and the HLA associations seemed to be driven largely by CMV exposure. Across donors, most TCR sequences were observed very rarely, whereas some public TCRs were present in many individuals. Immune exposure information for the cohort was limited to CMV serostatus. A later analysis reported that several top co-occurrence clusters appeared linked to parvovirus B19, influenza, CMV and Epstein-Barr virus. This cohort had only TCR beta chains sequenced, and the lack of alpha or paired-chain data limited which features could be detected. A few of the identified cytomegalovirus-associated TCR beta chains were confirmed in vitro to be specific for cytomegalovirus antigens. In a later analysis, TCR association rates were found to vary across HLA loci, with the most associated TCRs seen for DRB1 alleles and the fewest for HLA-C alleles. In a later genetic analysis, fewer N-insertions in productive TCRs were reported among donors in an Asian-associated ancestry cluster than the roughly 700-donor mean. Specific HLA alleles were associated with 15,000 to 20,000 TCR beta sequences at a false discovery rate of 0.05 in a later analysis. Strong co-occurrence of HLA alleles, especially DR and DQ, made assigning TCR associations to individual alleles difficult. A later genetic analysis associated a missense DCLRE1C variant with V-gene and J-gene trimming of TCR beta chains, and an independent cohort replicated the association. Because some donors lacked HLA typing at each locus, the association tests relied only on the typed subset. Sequencing depth was assumed to be roughly uniform across donors in the presence/absence analyses, though that assumption may not hold. A further reported finding was that TCR beta sequences accurately predicted the HLA-A and HLA-B alleles for most subjects in the first cohort. According to the authors, the approach could potentially be generalized to other disease states and immunological phenotypes. Because counts were too low, roughly 18 rarely observed V segments, including chromosome 9 orphons, were left out of the earlier analysis of 587 of the donors. The study listed 150 to 200 TCR beta chains as associated with cytomegalovirus. Correlated functional status among segregating V segments might be attributable to linkage disequilibrium, but an unknown experimental factor could not be ruled out. A group of highly shared sequence variants was considered likely to be a technical artifact of the sequencing pipeline. In both the original and validation cohorts, the classifier was reported to diagnose cytomegalovirus status with high specificity and sensitivity. Broadly in line with IMGT annotations, most TCR beta V segments showed up in productive rearrangements about 87% or about 30% of the time in an earlier analysis of around 550 of the donors. The 87-base-pair reads could not distinguish some IMGT-functional V segments, including TRBV6-2 and TRBV6-3, so those segments were excluded.

CDR1 and CDR2, per the germline V gene, are MDHEN and SYDVKM. Counted from cysteine to phenylalanine, this CDR3 has 12 amino acids. Here the CDR3 DNA is all that survives: 36 bases in frame from base 1. V sheds 1 base and J sheds 7 bases, leaving 8 bases between their ends. The cohort was made up of about 610 healthy bone marrow donors. All cohort members were sampled while nominally healthy, although unrecorded immune exposures were likely present. The donor tested CMV seropositive, placing the donor among the 250 to 350 seropositive members of the cohort. Each donor provided a peripheral blood sample, and peripheral blood mononuclear cells were used for TCR beta sequencing. The Qiagen DNeasy Blood Extraction Kit was used to extract genomic DNA from the blood cell samples. About this clone: Its cognate antigen has yet to be identified. There are no base qualities to consult, and no much larger clone falls within one base.

The library was produced with the immunoSEQ multiplex PCR assay. The multiplex PCR relied on a mix of 60 forward primers for TCR Vbeta segments and 13 reverse primers for TCR Jbeta segments. The CDR3 region of rearranged TCR beta genes was amplified from genomic DNA with a multiplex PCR assay. On the Illumina HiSeq System, the amplified TCR beta libraries were sequenced as 87-base-pair reads. As for how the authors treated the data: Across the 670 or so repertoires, a later analysis counted tens of millions of unique TCR beta chains, roughly 11 million of which were shared by at least two donors. To remove PCR and sequencing errors, raw reads were error-corrected and collapsed into unique sequences using a nearest-neighbor algorithm that merged closely related sequences. V, D and J gene segments were assigned by aligning CDR3 sequences to IMGT reference sequences. For a sequence to be retained, at least a six-nucleotide match to both a V gene segment and a J gene segment was required. Rearrangements were called productive when the CDR3 lacked stop codons and stayed in frame with V and J; all others were non-productive. Following IMGT convention, CDR3 was defined as the stretch from the second conserved V-encoded cysteine to the conserved J-encoded phenylalanine. Sequences without an unambiguous match to a single V gene segment were excluded from the earlier analysis of about 600 of the donors. An earlier analysis of 587 of the donors called V segments functional above 56.7% productive rearrangements and segregating when the between-donor standard deviation exceeded 5%. To diagnose cytomegalovirus status from the catalog of TCR beta chain sequences, a statistical classification framework was built. In a later analysis, TCR nucleotide sequences were compared against IMGT/GENE-DB human TR gene sequences so that V and J genes could be assigned. Using the TCRdist pipeline, a later analysis assigned CDR3 sequences along with most-parsimonious VDJ recombination scenarios. In a later analysis, each TCR beta chain was defined by its CDR3 amino acid sequence together with its V-gene family, and reads lacking a unique V-gene family were excluded. As a way to deal with suspected cross-contamination and a sequencing artifact, a later analysis dropped nearly 600 nucleotide sequences that were highly shared and had low generation probability. For each public chain, a later analysis derived a clonal expansion index from normalized ranks of inferred template counts within each repertoire. In a later analysis, generation probabilities were computed with a VDJ recombination model fitted to out-of-frame rearrangements, and the resulting probabilities were checked against IGoR. In a later analysis, hypergeometric tests were used to score TCR-TCR, TCR-HLA and TCR-CMV co-occurrence, with a repertoire-size bias correction applied to TCR pairs. False discovery rates were estimated in a later analysis by permuting HLA or CMV assignments 20 times. In a later analysis, co-occurring TCRs were grouped using DBSCAN, and TCRdist sequence similarity was added for clustering within HLA-allele-positive subsets. For co-occurrence clustering, repertoires with fewer than 30,000 or more than 120,000 public chains were excluded, along with about five repertoires with anomalous nucleotide sharing. TCRdb mirrors the immuneACCESS table, restricted to in-frame sequences. Some clones are absent from its copies; in checked studies, under half trace to an unresolved V gene, and the reason for the others is unknown. V and J calls and clone size are as listed in that table; D and trimming were resolved from the DNA. The sample table lists about 150,000 clones, 82% of them with a count of one. Of the sample, around 8.1% is held by the ten largest clones.

The clonotype comes from a woman aged 45 to 65 in good health and CMV-seropositive. The chain couples TRBV28 to TRBJ2-7; perhaps TRBD2 is the D gene, with 6 bases matching. Specimen: PBMCs. The nucleotide sequence is TGTGCCAGCAGTTTATTCGGGGGTGAGCAGTACTTC. Translated, this is CASSLFGGEQYF.